A selection of T cell receptor beta chains follows, all from one sample in a study of blood T cell repertoires in COVID-19. Assay used: immunoSEQ multiplex PCR; TCRdb lists only in-frame clones, some missing. The sample holds 35,000 to 40,000 clones, 84% seen once. Sequenced material: peripheral blood. These receptors were obtained from a man aged 45-60 years with active or convalescent COVID-19. CDR3s include the opening cysteine and the closing phenylalanine or tryptophan. D genes are given only for firm matches. Part of the rows lack a size; the others show once, few, many or a class for expanded clones.

clone_size j_call v_call d_call cdr3_length cdr3_aa cdr3_nt
. TRBJ1-5 TRBV27 TRBD1 16 CASSSSPGQGRQPQHF TGTGCCAGCAGTTCAAGCCCGGGACAGGGGCGACAGCCCCAGCATTTT
few TRBJ1-4 TRBV7-8 . 12 CASSLQKEKLFF TGTGCCAGCAGCCTACAGAAAGAAAAACTGTTTTTT
once TRBJ2-7 TRBV18 TRBD1 12 CASSPTGTEQYF TGTGCCAGCTCACCGACAGGGACCGAGCAGTACTTC
. TRBJ2-2 TRBV19 . 16 CASSASKESFVGELFF TGTGCCAGTAGTGCGTCGAAAGAGTCCTTCGTCGGGGAGCTGTTTTTT
. TRBJ1-6 TRBV2 TRBD1 17 CAGRGQGALNYNSPLHF TGTGCCGGCAGAGGACAGGGGGCTCTGAACTATAATTCACCCCTCCACTTT
. TRBJ2-7 TRBV7-8 . 13 CASSRQVSYEQYF TGTGCCAGCAGCCGACAGGTCTCCTACGAGCAGTACTTC
. TRBJ2-3 TRBV7-2 . 16 CASSFWASGSTDTQYF TGTGCCAGCAGCTTTTGGGCCAGCGGAAGCACAGATACGCAGTATTTT
. TRBJ1-1 TRBV19 . 13 CASSTQVNTEAFF TGTGCCAGTAGTACTCAGGTAAACACTGAAGCTTTCTTT
. TRBJ1-1 TRBV3-1/TRBV3-2 TRBD1 14 CASSSRGINTEAFF TGTGCCAGCAGCAGCAGGGGGATAAACACTGAAGCTTTCTTT
. TRBJ2-1 TRBV13 TRBD1 15 CASSVSGTGRNEQFF TGTGCCAGCAGCGTCTCCGGGACAGGGAGGAATGAGCAGTTCTTC
. TRBJ2-5 TRBV11-2 . 15 CASSHPPGVHVTQYF TGTGCCAGCAGCCATCCCCCGGGGGTTCATGTGACCCAGTACTTC
. TRBJ1-2 TRBV7-9 TRBD1 15 CASSPTRGFNYGYTF TGTGCCAGCAGCCCTACCAGGGGGTTCAACTATGGCTACACCTTC
. TRBJ1-5 TRBV12-5 TRBD1 16 CASGSGQGSSNQPQHF TGTGCTAGTGGTTCGGGACAGGGTTCCTCAAATCAGCCCCAGCATTTT
. TRBJ2-7 TRBV5-1 TRBD1 15 CASSSTRDSSYEQYF TGCGCCAGCAGCTCAACCAGGGACAGCTCCTACGAGCAGTACTTC
. TRBJ2-7 TRBV6-1 . 15 CASSESLQGSYEQYF TGTGCCAGCAGTGAGTCGCTCCAGGGGAGCTACGAGCAGTACTTC
. TRBJ2-1 TRBV2 TRBD2 14 CARGSGGAGNEQFF TGTGCCAGGGGTAGCGGGGGGGCCGGGAATGAGCAGTTCTTC
. TRBJ1-6 TRBV9 TRBD1 14 CASSVTGGGSPLHF TGTGCCAGCAGCGTGACAGGGGGGGGTTCACCCCTCCACTTT
. TRBJ2-5 TRBV7-6 . 16 CASSSGAGPGVETQYF TGTGCCAGCAGCTCCGGTGCGGGCCCTGGAGTTGAGACCCAGTACTTC
few TRBJ1-2 TRBV25-1 . 12 CASSGAGYGYTF TGTGCCAGCAGTGGGGCAGGCTATGGCTACACCTTC
once TRBJ2-1 TRBV6-4 . 15 CASSDSYRTKNEQFF TGTGCCAGCAGTGACTCCTACAGGACGAAGAATGAGCAGTTCTTC
few TRBJ2-2 TRBV5-1 . 14 CASSFELNTGELFF TGCGCCAGCAGCTTCGAGCTTAACACCGGGGAGCTGTTTTTT
. TRBJ2-1 TRBV7-2 . 13 CASSRRDTNEQFF TGTGCCAGCAGCCGCCGGGACACCAATGAGCAGTTCTTC
. TRBJ1-2 TRBV5-6 TRBD1 16 CASSLQHRDSSYGYTF TGTGCCAGCAGTTTACAACACCGGGACAGCTCCTATGGCTACACCTTC
few TRBJ1-6 TRBV6-1 TRBD1 14 CASSDDRGYSPLHF TGTGCCAGCAGTGATGACAGGGGATATTCACCCCTCCACTTT
few TRBJ1-1 TRBV7-6 . 16 CASSLDFGHLNTEAFF TGTGCCAGCAGCTTAGATTTCGGACACTTGAACACTGAAGCTTTCTTT
. TRBJ1-5 TRBV15 . 13 CATSRDYPQPQHF TGTGCCACCAGCAGAGATTATCCTCAGCCCCAGCATTTT
once TRBJ2-1 TRBV27 TRBD1 16 CASKSPGTGFYNEQFF TGTGCCAGCAAATCTCCCGGGACAGGGTTCTACAATGAGCAGTTCTTC
few TRBJ1-1 TRBV5-1 . 15 CASSLTGKWETEAFF TGCGCCAGCAGCTTGACAGGCAAGTGGGAAACTGAAGCTTTCTTT
. TRBJ1-2 TRBV9 . 13 CASSGTDNYGYTF TGTGCCAGCAGCGGAACAGATAACTATGGCTACACCTTC
. TRBJ1-6 TRBV7-9 TRBD1 16 CASSGGGQGADSPLHF TGTGCCAGCAGCGGAGGGGGACAGGGGGCAGATTCACCCCTCCACTTT
. TRBJ2-4 TRBV2 . 17 CASSEDGDSLAKNIQYF TGTGCCAGCAGTGAAGATGGGGACTCGCTAGCCAAAAACATTCAGTACTTC
. TRBJ1-2 TRBV5-4 TRBD1 16 CASSNTDRGDLYGYTF TGTGCCAGCAGCAACACCGACAGGGGTGACCTCTATGGCTACACCTTC
. TRBJ1-2 TRBV18 . 16 CASSLNPNREIYGYTF TGTGCCAGCTCACTAAATCCTAACAGGGAAATCTATGGCTACACCTTC
. TRBJ2-3 TRBV7-2 . 15 CASSLMTARTDTQYF TGTGCCAGCAGCTTAATGACAGCCCGCACAGATACGCAGTATTTT
once TRBJ2-5 TRBV7-6 . 13 CASSLYLRETQYF TGTGCCAGCAGCTTATATCTGAGGGAGACCCAGTACTTC
. TRBJ2-7 TRBV7-9 TRBD2 15 CASTPRGGGSLEQYF TGTGCCAGCACCCCCCGCGGGGGGGGGTCCCTCGAGCAGTACTTC
once TRBJ1-4 TRBV10-3 TRBD1 15 CAIGYRGEGNEKLFF TGTGCCATCGGCTACAGGGGAGAGGGTAATGAAAAACTGTTTTTT
. TRBJ2-1 TRBV27 . 15 CASSSPGSSYNEQFF TGTGCCAGCAGTTCCCCAGGTTCCTCCTACAATGAGCAGTTCTTC
. TRBJ1-3 TRBV29-1 . 13 CSVAQDSGNTIYF TGCAGCGTAGCCCAGGACTCTGGAAACACCATATATTTT
. TRBJ2-1 TRBV27 TRBD2 15 CASSLGRGGLNEQFF TGTGCCAGCAGTTTAGGGCGGGGGGGCCTCAATGAGCAGTTCTTC
. TRBJ2-5 TRBV9 TRBD1 15 CASSAGQRSQETQYF TGTGCCAGCAGCGCGGGACAGCGATCCCAAGAGACCCAGTACTTC
. TRBJ1-6 TRBV11-2 . 13 CASSSKGVSPLHF TGTGCCAGCAGCTCTAAAGGGGTTTCACCCCTCCACTTT
. TRBJ1-1 TRBV27 TRBD1 15 CASTQRGQGASEAFF TGTGCCAGCACCCAGAGGGGACAGGGGGCTTCTGAAGCTTTCTTT
. TRBJ1-2 TRBV7-3 TRBD1 13 CASRPGQGYGYTF TGTGCCAGCAGACCAGGACAGGGCTATGGCTACACCTTC
. TRBJ1-3 TRBV5-1 . 18 CASSLAWGGLSSGNTIYF TGCGCCAGCAGCTTGGCCTGGGGAGGGTTGAGCTCTGGAAACACCATATATTTT
. TRBJ1-6 TRBV11-2 TRBD1 14 CASKKTGQNSPLHF TGTGCCAGCAAGAAGACAGGGCAAAATTCACCCCTCCACTTT
. TRBJ2-7 TRBV10-1 . 11 CASSESYEQYF TGCGCCAGCAGTGAGTCCTACGAGCAGTACTTC
. TRBJ2-3 TRBV5-1 TRBD2 15 CASRAGGLGADTQYF TGCGCCAGCAGAGCGGGGGGATTAGGCGCAGATACGCAGTATTTT
. TRBJ1-5 TRBV18 . 16 CASSRADTTGNQPQHF TGTGCCAGCTCACGCGCCGACACGACAGGCAATCAGCCCCAGCATTTT
. TRBJ1-2 TRBV7-9 . 15 CASSLETAGFGGYTF TGTGCCAGCAGCTTAGAAACTGCGGGTTTTGGTGGCTACACCTTC
. TRBJ2-3 TRBV15 . 16 CATSRGGAGHTDTQYF TGTGCCACCAGCAGAGGCGGGGCGGGGCACACAGATACGCAGTATTTT